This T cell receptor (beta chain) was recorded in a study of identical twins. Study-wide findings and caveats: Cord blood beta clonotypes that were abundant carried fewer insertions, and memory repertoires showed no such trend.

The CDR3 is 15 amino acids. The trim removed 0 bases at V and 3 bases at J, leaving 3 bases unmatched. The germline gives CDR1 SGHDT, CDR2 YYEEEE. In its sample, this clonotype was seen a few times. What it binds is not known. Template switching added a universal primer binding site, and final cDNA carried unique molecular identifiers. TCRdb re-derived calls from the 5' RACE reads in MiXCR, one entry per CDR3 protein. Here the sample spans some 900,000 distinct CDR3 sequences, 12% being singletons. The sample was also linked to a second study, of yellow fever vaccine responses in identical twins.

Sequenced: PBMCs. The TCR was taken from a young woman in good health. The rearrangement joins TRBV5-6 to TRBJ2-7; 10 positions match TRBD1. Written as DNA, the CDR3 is TGTGCCAGCAGCTTGGCCGGGACAGGGGACTACGAGCAGTACTTC. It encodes CASSLAGTGDYEQYF.